Listed here are 32 T cell receptor beta chains from one sample, sequenced in a study of blood T cell repertoires in COVID-19. This table comes from immunoSEQ multiplex PCR, and its TCRdb copy is limited to in-frame clones, with some not included. The data hold over 300,000 clones, with 65% to 90% observed a single time. The sample was PBMCs or T cells enriched from blood (not recorded which). These receptors were taken from a woman younger than 30 who had recovered from COVID-19.

The chain carries TRBV19 and TRBJ2-3; 9 bases match TRBD1. Trimming at V came to 3 bases and at J to 4 bases, leaving 5 bases not matched to a gene. Germline V CDR1 and CDR2: LNHDA, SQIVND (reference sequence). The CDR3 sequence is 15 residues long. CDR3 bases: TGTGCCAGTAGTATGCCCGGGACAGGGCCAGATACGCAGTATTTT. The encoded protein is CASSMPGTGPDTQYF.

The chain combines TRBV5-4 with TRBJ2-1; 8 positions agree with TRBD2. CDR1 SGHNT and CDR2 YYREEE come from the germline V gene (reference sequence). J was trimmed by 10 bases and V by 4 bases; bases with no gene match: 13. The CDR3 extends over 15 amino acids. Here the CDR3 reads CASSAGTSGLGEQFF. The CDR3, as DNA: TGTGCCAGCAGCGCAGGGACTAGTGGTTTAGGGGAGCAGTTCTTC.

The V call is TRBV24-1, the J call TRBJ2-7, with TRBD1 matching over 9 bases. The CDR3 totals 14 residues. The J segment lost 5 bases and the V segment lost 7 bases, leaving 8 bases of the junction unmatched. The V gene's germline CDR1 is KGHDR and CDR2 SFDVKD. CDR3: CATSSGTGLDEQYF. The CDR3 nucleotides are TGTGCCACCAGCTCCGGGACAGGGTTGGACGAGCAGTACTTC.

This chain links TRBV2 with TRBJ2-5; TRBD1 agrees at 11 bases. Trimming cost V 6 bases and J 1 base; bases outside gene matches: 1. Germline CDR1 and CDR2: SNHLY and FYNNEI. This CDR3 is built from 14 residues. CDR3 amino acids: CASRDRGPQETQYF. DNA for the CDR3: TGTGCCAGCAGGGACAGGGGGCCCCAAGAGACCCAGTACTTC.

This clone was detected once. The CDR3 nucleotides are TGTGCCAGCTCACCAGGTCTAGCGGAGACCCAGTACTTC. Translated: CASSPGLAETQYF. V gene TRBV18 combines with J gene TRBJ2-5, with D perhaps TRBD2 (6 bases). Germline V gives CDR1 KGHSH, CDR2 LQKENI. This CDR3 is built from 13 residues. V was cut by 2 bases and J by 5 bases, with 9 bases left in between.

The chain has TRBV5-4 and TRBJ1-3; 8 nucleotides align to TRBD1. After removal of 0 bases from V and 4 bases from J, the junction contained 3 bases not matched to a gene. The CDR3 is made up of 15 amino acids. The germline CDR1 and CDR2 sequences are SGHNT and YYREEE (reference sequence). The CDR3 coding sequence is TGTGCCAGCAGCTTGGGAGGGACAGGCGGAAACACCATATATTTT. Translation: CASSLGGTGGNTIYF.

Here the CDR3 reads CASSPSPTGYGYTF. Written as DNA, the CDR3 is TGTGCCAGCAGTCCGTCCCCGACAGGGTATGGCTACACCTTC. The rearrangement links TRBV28 to TRBJ1-2, with 7 positions matching TRBD1. Germline V gene data show CDR1 as MDHEN and CDR2 as SYDVKM. The trim removed 5 bases at V and 5 bases at J, leaving 8 bases unmatched. The CDR3 is 14 residues long.

This clone was detected only a few times. This chain joins TRBV19 and TRBJ2-1; D is unclear. V gave up 1 base and J gave up 10 bases, with 5 bases separating them. Germline V gene data show CDR1 as LNHDA and CDR2 as SQIVND (reference sequence). This CDR3 comprises 11 residues. The CDR3 protein is CASSIGGEQFF. Here the CDR3 DNA reads TGTGCCAGTAGTATAGGAGGAGAGCAGTTCTTC.

In DNA, the CDR3 is TGTGCCACCTCGGACACTAACACCGGGGAGCTGTTTTTT. Its protein is CATSDTNTGELFF. This rearrangement joins TRBV6-5 to TRBJ2-2; maybe TRBD1 (5 bases). V shed 10 bases and J shed 2 bases, with 11 bases lying between them. In germline, CDR1 is MNHEY, CDR2 SVGAGI. The CDR3 sequence is 13 residues long.

The CDR3 sequence: CASRAGLSEKLFF. As DNA, the CDR3 is TGTGCCAGCAGGGCCGGACTATCTGAAAAACTGTTTTTT. The chain has TRBV2 and TRBJ1-4, with D hard to call. Germline CDR1 is SNHLY and CDR2 is FYNNEI. The CDR3 sequence is 13 residues long. V was cut by 6 bases and J by 7 bases, with 12 bases left in between.

CDR3 sequence: CASSQGTDTGELFF. The CDR3 DNA sequence: TGTGCCAGCAGCCAAGGGACAGACACCGGGGAGCTGTTTTTT. The chain uses TRBV9 and TRBJ2-2, with 7 bases identical to TRBD1. Germline loops: CDR1 SGDLS, CDR2 YYNGEE. The length of the CDR3 is 14 residues. Germline trimming cut 4 bases from V and 3 bases from J; bases unmatched to any gene: 3.

This clone was observed a few times. The chain employs TRBV28 and TRBJ1-6; D not certain. Germline V CDR1 and CDR2: MDHEN, SYDVKM. This CDR3 contains 13 residues. V lost 7 bases to trimming and J lost 7 bases, with 11 bases between them. Here the CDR3 DNA reads TGTGCCAGCAATTATAACAGAAATTCACCCCTCCACTTT. Translated: CASNYNRNSPLHF.

The genes are TRBV6-4 and TRBJ2-7; D might be TRBD1 (6 bases). V was cut by 11 bases and J by 0 bases, with 20 bases left in between. Germline V CDR1 and CDR2: MRHNA, SNTAGT. The CDR3 has 15 residues. DNA of the CDR3: TGTGCCCCAGCATATGGAGAACAGGGCTCCTACGAGCAGTACTTC. It codes for CAPAYGEQGSYEQYF.

The chain carries TRBV10-3 and TRBJ2-5; 9 positions match TRBD2. CDR3 length: 16 residues. The trim removed 2 bases at V and 4 bases at J, leaving 8 bases unmatched. Looked up from germline, CDR1 is ENHRY and CDR2 is SYGVKD. The CDR3 loop reads CAISEGWVAGVETQYF. In DNA form, the CDR3 reads TGTGCCATCAGTGAGGGTTGGGTAGCGGGAGTAGAGACCCAGTACTTC.

The rearrangement joins TRBV19 to TRBJ2-7; 7 bases fit TRBD2. This CDR3 is built from 14 residues. Looked up from germline, CDR1 is LNHDA and CDR2 is SQIVND (reference sequence). After removal of 4 bases from V and 4 bases from J, the junction contained 7 bases not matched to a gene. CDR3 loop: CASSTRGGAYEQYF. CDR3 coding DNA: TGTGCCAGTAGTACCCGGGGAGGGGCGTACGAGCAGTACTTC.

Only a few counts were recorded for this clone. V gene TRBV4-1 combines with J gene TRBJ1-2; D gene ambiguous. The CDR3 runs 14 residues. Germline CDR1 reads MGHRA; CDR2 reads YSYEKL. The V gene lost 3 bases and the J gene lost 7 bases, with 15 bases spanning the gap. CDR3 nucleotide sequence: TGCGCCAGCAGCCACGTAGCCCTGGGAGGTGGCTACACCTTC. Protein sequence: CASSHVALGGGYTF.

This clone was seen a single time. The gene calls are TRBV7-9 and TRBJ1-1; the D is unclear. The CDR3 is 12 residues long. With 8 bases removed from V and 1 base from J, the gap between germline ends came to 8 bases. Germline V gene data show CDR1 as SEHNR and CDR2 as FQNEAQ (reference sequence). CDR3 in DNA: TGTGCCAGCGGCCGTGGGAACACTGAAGCTTTCTTT. It translates to CASGRGNTEAFF.

The V call is TRBV28, the J call TRBJ1-2, with 12 bases aligning to TRBD1. After removal of 6 bases from V and 8 bases from J, the junction contained 10 bases not matched to a gene. Germline V gives CDR1 MDHEN, CDR2 SYDVKM. CDR3 length: 15 residues. The CDR3, as DNA: TGTGCCAGCAGATCTTTGGGACAGGGGGCGCGGGGCTACACCTTC. Translation gives CASRSLGQGARGYTF.

This clone occurred once. The chain couples TRBV29-1 to TRBJ1-3; TRBD1 matches 7 bases. J gave up 2 bases and V 4 bases, and 8 bases lay outside the gene matches. CDR1 SQVTM and CDR2 ANQGSEA come from the germline V gene. CDR3 length equals 15 residues. In DNA form, the CDR3 reads TGCAGCGTTGTGACAGGGAAGAATGCTGGAAACACCATATATTTT. Amino acids: CSVVTGKNAGNTIYF.

The chain carries TRBV18 and TRBJ1-1, with 8 bases fitting TRBD1. Germline CDR1 and CDR2: KGHSH and LQKENI. The junction had 2 bases not matched to a gene; V was cut back by 4 bases and J by 1 base. The CDR3 spans 14 residues. CDR3 region: CASSRGQGNTEAFF. DNA for the CDR3: TGTGCCAGCTCACGAGGACAGGGGAACACTGAAGCTTTCTTT.

The chain joins TRBV10-3 to TRBJ2-1, with 13 bases aligning to TRBD2. Germline V gives CDR1 ENHRY, CDR2 SYGVKD. With V trimmed by 6 bases and J by 4 bases, 0 bases remained unmatched. The CDR3 length is 14 residues. The CDR3 bases are TGTGCCATCAGGGGACTAGCGGGGTACAATGAGCAGTTCTTC. Translated, it gives CAIRGLAGYNEQFF.

The chain combines TRBV5-1 with TRBJ1-1, with 9 positions matching TRBD1. V shed 2 bases, J shed 3 bases, and the junction held 8 bases outside the gene matches. In germline, CDR1 is SGHRS, CDR2 YFSETQ. CDR3 length: 16 residues. The CDR3 DNA is TGCGCCAGCAGCTTTACAGGGGGCGTTTATTACACTGAAGCTTTCTTT. Amino acids: CASSFTGGVYYTEAFF.

This clone was observed a few times. This sequence joins TRBV10-2 and TRBJ1-1; D uncertain. The CDR3 runs 12 residues. The germline V gene has CDR1 WSHSY and CDR2 SAAADI. V was cut by 4 bases and J by 1 base, with 4 bases left in between. The CDR3 spells CASSGGNTEAFF. For the CDR3, the DNA is TGCGCCAGCAGTGGCGGGAACACTGAAGCTTTCTTT.

The chain carries TRBV5-1 and TRBJ1-1; no clear D gene. The CDR3 is 13 amino acids. Germline V gene data show CDR1 as SGHRS and CDR2 as YFSETQ. V was pared by 1 base and J by 8 bases, with 12 bases between. The CDR3: CASSLTEVTEAFF. Here the CDR3 DNA reads TGCGCCAGCAGCTTGACCGAGGTCACAGAAGCTTTCTTT.

This chain uses TRBV10-3 with TRBJ1-1, with TRBD1 identical over 10 bases. CDR1 ENHRY and CDR2 SYGVKD come from the germline V gene. J gave up 1 base and V 8 bases, and 1 base lay outside the gene matches. The CDR3 loop spans 13 amino acids. CDR3 region: CAIGDRGNTEAFF. The CDR3 DNA reads as TGTGCCATCGGGGACAGGGGGAACACTGAAGCTTTCTTT.

The V and J genes are TRBV7-9 and TRBJ1-2, with 9 bases matching TRBD1. Losses at the gene ends were 6 bases for V and 5 bases for J; bases not matched to a gene: 10. CDR3 length: 15 amino acids. CDR1 is SEHNR and CDR2 is FQNEAQ in the germline V gene (reference sequence). CDR3 DNA sequence: TGTGCCAGCAGGGGCGGACAGGGGCAAGAGTATGGCTACACCTTC. This sequence encodes CASRGGQGQEYGYTF.

This clone appeared once. The V gene is TRBV9, the J gene TRBJ2-5; D may be TRBD2 (5 bases). Germline CDR1 SGDLS, CDR2 YYNGEE. Between the trimmed V and J ends, which lost 4 bases and 2 bases, there was a span of 15 bases. The CDR3 spans 15 residues. The CDR3 loop is CASSPSGLMQETQYF. CDR3 coding DNA: TGTGCCAGCAGCCCCTCCGGACTGATGCAAGAGACCCAGTACTTC.

V gene TRBV21-1 combines with J gene TRBJ2-7; the table gives TRBD1 as D, unverified against the DNA. TRBV21-1 is described as a pseudogene. The CDR3 spans 16 residues. In DNA form, the CDR3 reads TGTGCCAGCAGCAAAGCCACCGGGACAGGGGACTACGAGCAGTACTTC. It specifies CASSKATGTGDYEQYF.

The V gene is TRBV20-1, the J gene TRBJ2-7, with D perhaps matching TRBD2 (6 bases). The CDR3 consists of 11 residues. CDR1 is DFQATT, CDR2 SNEGSKA, per germline (reference sequence). The CDR3 sequence: CSAQIGLEQYF. The CDR3 DNA is TGCAGCGCTCAAATCGGACTAGAGCAGTACTTC.

The chain has TRBV30 and TRBJ2-5, with D possibly being TRBD1 (6 bases). This CDR3 is built from 14 residues. Trimming stripped 3 bases from V and 3 bases from J, with 14 bases between. The germline CDR1 and CDR2 sequences are GTSNPN and SVGIG (reference sequence). The CDR3: CAWSMTGLEETQYF. In nucleotides, the CDR3 is TGTGCCTGGAGCATGACAGGTTTGGAAGAGACCCAGTACTTC.

This clone appeared once. The chain has TRBV19 and TRBJ1-4; D may be TRBD1 (5 bases). Trimming took off 4 bases at V and 10 bases at J, with 13 bases between the two ends. The CDR3 is 13 residues long. Germline CDR1 and CDR2: LNHDA and SQIVND (reference sequence). This CDR3 reads CASSRRGGRKLFF. In nucleotides, the CDR3 is TGTGCCAGTAGTAGGCGGGGCGGAAGAAAACTGTTTTTT.

This clone was recorded once. The chain recombines TRBV2 with TRBJ2-2, with TRBD1 identical over 7 bases. CDR1 is SNHLY and CDR2 is FYNNEI in the germline V gene. V trimming: 4 bases; J trimming: 8 bases; junction bases outside the gene matches: 10. This CDR3 contains 15 residues. Here the CDR3 reads CASSGEGAPTGELFF. The CDR3 region has the DNA TGTGCCAGCAGTGGAGAGGGGGCACCGACAGGGGAGCTGTTTTTT.